These 9 T cell receptor beta chains came from one sample sequenced in a study of cytomegalovirus exposure and HLA in healthy donors. Sequencing used immunoSEQ multiplex PCR; TCRdb keeps in-frame clones, though not all of them. The data contain more than 90,000 clones, approximately 93% of them singletons. Source material: PBMCs. The receptor source for this set is a woman between 25 and 40 years old in good health and CMV-seropositive.

The chain recombines TRBV11-2 with TRBJ2-5; D unresolved. The CDR3 length is 14 residues. From germline, CDR1 is SGHAT and CDR2 FQNNGV. Trimming pared 5 bases from V and 1 base from J, leaving 11 bases between. In nucleotides, the CDR3 is TGTGCCAGCAGCCCTCCATCCGGCCAAGAGACCCAGTACTTC. It is translated as CASSPPSGQETQYF.

The chain joins TRBV9 to TRBJ1-3; D gene ambiguous. Looked up from germline, CDR1 is SGDLS and CDR2 is YYNGEE. V gave up 3 bases and J gave up 5 bases, with 12 bases separating them. The CDR3 is 14 residues long. The CDR3 coding sequence is TGTGCCAGCAGCGCCCAGACGGAGCGAAACACCATATATTTT. Its translation: CASSAQTERNTIYF.

In this sample, this clone turned up once. CDR3 protein: CASSLMGDYQETQYF. The CDR3 DNA sequence: TGTGCCAGCAGCTTAATGGGAGACTACCAAGAGACCCAGTACTTC. The V and J genes are TRBV11-2 and TRBJ2-5; TRBD2 might be the D (5 bases). Deletions cut 2 bases from V and 0 bases from J, with 10 bases between. The CDR3 loop spans 15 amino acids. Looked up from germline, CDR1 is SGHAT and CDR2 is FQNNGV.

The chain combines TRBV5-5 with TRBJ2-7; 7 positions match TRBD1. There are 14 residues in the CDR3. Germline CDR1 is SGHKS and CDR2 is YYEKEE (reference sequence). Germline trimming cut 5 bases from V and 6 bases from J; bases unmatched to any gene: 11. CDR3 protein: CASSQAGGSGEQYF. The CDR3 bases are TGTGCCAGCAGTCAAGCAGGGGGTTCGGGCGAGCAGTACTTC.

The chain has TRBV18 and TRBJ2-1; 9 bases are shared with TRBD1. Per the germline V gene, CDR1 is KGHSH and CDR2 is LQKENI. The CDR3 loop spans 16 amino acids. Trimming cost V 3 bases and J 4 bases; bases outside gene matches: 7. The CDR3 reads CASSPLGQGRYNEQFF. The DNA of the CDR3 is TGTGCCAGCTCACCCCTCGGACAGGGGAGATACAATGAGCAGTTCTTC.

The CDR3 DNA reads as TGCGCCAGCAGACAGGCGGGAGGTTCCTACGAGCAGTACTTC. Its translation is CASRQAGGSYEQYF. The chain employs TRBV5-1 and TRBJ2-7, with 8 bases matching TRBD2. The CDR3 runs 14 residues. Germline CDR1 SGHRS, CDR2 YFSETQ. The V and J ends lost 5 bases and 1 base, in that order; junction bases with no gene match: 5.

The rearrangement links TRBV7-2 to TRBJ2-7; 9 bases match TRBD2. CDR3 length: 14 amino acids. V was pared by 4 bases and J by 2 bases, with 3 bases of the junction left unmatched. Germline values: CDR1 SGHTA, CDR2 FQGNSA. The CDR3 loop is CASSSSGIAYEQYF. The CDR3 DNA follows: TGTGCCAGCAGCTCTAGCGGGATCGCCTACGAGCAGTACTTC.

The chain carries TRBV28 and TRBJ2-5; D perhaps matches TRBD1 (6 bases). The CDR3 consists of 13 residues. From germline, CDR1 is MDHEN and CDR2 SYDVKM. Trimming stripped 6 bases from V and 12 bases from J, with 20 bases between. The DNA for the CDR3 is TGTGCCAGCAGGAATTTACTCCGGAAGGGGGAGTACTTC. This codes for CASRNLLRKGEYF.

As for this clone: This CDR3 is also generated by other DNA sequences in the sample. The chain joins TRBV27 to TRBJ1-1, with 8 bases lining up with TRBD1. With 8 bases clipped from V and 4 bases from J, the junction kept 15 bases outside the gene matches. The CDR3 contains 16 residues. Germline CDR1 is MNHEY and CDR2 is SMNVEV (reference sequence). The CDR3 region has the DNA TGTGCCAGCGGACCTCTGGAGACAGGGGTAAGCACTGAAGCTTTCTTT. Translated: CASGPLETGVSTEAFF.